These 27 T cell receptor beta chains were all obtained from the same sample, sequenced in a study of identical twins. TCRdb redid the calling of the 5' RACE reads with MiXCR, one entry per CDR3 protein. Among roughly 1,500,000 distinct CDR3 sequences listed, about 32% were seen once. The sample consisted of cord blood. The receptors were sampled from a newborn girl in good health.

This clonotype was detected a few times. This chain joins TRBV29-1 and TRBJ1-1; D gene unclear. V was clipped by 7 bases and J by 1 base, with 4 bases between them. The CDR3 is 10 residues long. Germline CDR1 and CDR2: SQVTM and ANQGSEA. DNA for the CDR3: TGCAGCGGAAAGAACACTGAAGCTTTCTTT. Protein: CSGKNTEAFF.

The chain carries TRBV12-3 or TRBV12-4 and TRBJ2-7, with TRBD2 matching 13 bases. This CDR3 contains 16 residues. The ends lost 5 bases at V and 4 bases at J; junction bases unmatched: 8. CDR3 residues: CASSPRTSGSGYEQYF. Written as DNA, the CDR3 is TGTGCCAGCAGTCCCCGGACTAGCGGGAGCGGATACGAGCAGTACTTC.

In this sample, this clonotype turned up a few times. The rearrangement uses TRBV7-2 and TRBJ2-3; TRBD2 might be the D (5 bases). The V end lost 3 bases, the J end lost 3 bases, and 16 bases lay between the germline ends. The CDR3 has 16 residues. Germline loops: CDR1 SGHTA, CDR2 FQGNSA. For the CDR3, the DNA is TGTGCCAGCAGCTTCGGGGTCACGCGTGGTACAGATACGCAGTATTTT. It encodes CASSFGVTRGTDTQYF.

The V gene is TRBV20-1, the J gene TRBJ2-3; 8 bases are shared with TRBD1. CDR3 length: 13 residues. The V and J ends lost 7 bases and 1 base, in that order; junction bases with no gene match: 4. Germline V gives CDR1 DFQATT, CDR2 SNEGSKA (reference sequence). This chain's CDR3 is CSGETGGTDTQYF. The CDR3 DNA reads as TGCAGTGGCGAGACAGGGGGCACAGATACGCAGTATTTT.

V is TRBV7-2 and J is TRBJ1-4; D perhaps matches TRBD1 (5 bases). The CDR3 runs to 15 residues. Germline CDR1 reads SGHTA; CDR2 reads FQGNSA. With 5 bases removed from V and 3 bases from J, the gap between germline ends came to 13 bases. The CDR3: CASSVSGLANEKLFF. CDR3 DNA: TGTGCCAGCAGCGTTTCAGGGCTGGCTAATGAAAAACTGTTTTTT.

V usage is TRBV3-1 and J usage is TRBJ2-1, with 13 positions matching TRBD2. Trimming at V came to 6 bases and at J to 8 bases, leaving 4 bases not matched to a gene. CDR1 and CDR2 (germline): LGHDT, YNNKEL (reference sequence). The CDR3 has 14 amino acids. The CDR3 loop reads CASRRTSGSDEQFF. As DNA, the CDR3 is TGTGCCAGCAGGAGGACTAGCGGGAGTGATGAGCAGTTCTTC.

The CDR3 DNA sequence: TGCGCCAGCAGCCCAACACATAGCGGGGCCGGCAATGAGCAGTTCTTC. It translates to CASSPTHSGAGNEQFF. The V gene is TRBV5-1, the J gene TRBJ2-1, with 8 bases aligning to TRBD2. The germline gives CDR1 SGHRS, CDR2 YFSETQ. This CDR3 is built from 16 residues. Trimming cost V 4 bases and J 6 bases; bases outside gene matches: 12. Supplemented by reference TRBV5-1 and TRBJ2-1, the full variable domain reads KAGVTQTPRYLIKTRGQQVTLSCSPISGHRSVSWYQQTPGQGLQFLFEYFSETQRNKGNFPGRFSGRQFSNSRSEMNVSTLELGDSALYLCASSPTHSGAGNEQFFGPGTRLTVL.

V gene TRBV25-1 combines with J gene TRBJ2-5, with a possible D match to TRBD2 (6 bases). Near its end, the DNA agrees better with TRBJ2-7, so the J call may be wrong. From germline, CDR1 is MGHDK and CDR2 SYGVNS. This CDR3 spans 13 amino acids. This CDR3 reads CASSESGGNEQYF. The CDR3 DNA reads as TGTGCCAGCAGTGAATCGGGCGGGAACGAGCAGTACTTC.

This clonotype has ten or more counts. The chain combines TRBV7-9 with TRBJ2-5; D call uncertain. CDR3 length equals 14 residues. Germline CDR1 SEHNR, CDR2 FQNEAQ (reference sequence). V was shortened by 1 base and J by 2 bases, with 8 bases between the two germline ends. CDR3 in DNA: TGTGCCAGCAGCTTAGATATCGGACAAGAGACCCAGTACTTC. It encodes CASSLDIGQETQYF. Full variable domain (remainder filled in from reference TRBV7-9 and TRBJ2-5): DTGVSQNPRHKITKRGQNVTFRCDPISEHNRLYWYRQTLGQGPEFLTYFQNEAQLEKSRLLSDRFSAERPKGSFSTLEIQRTEQGDSAMYLCASSLDIGQETQYFGPGTRLLVL.

This clonotype was detected a few times. CDR3: CSALPMTGNTEAFF. The CDR3, as DNA: TGCAGTGCCCTCCCTATGACGGGGAACACTGAAGCTTTCTTT. This chain joins TRBV20-1 and TRBJ1-1, with no clear D. The CDR3 loop spans 14 amino acids. The V end lost 6 bases, the J end lost 1 base, and 15 bases lay between the germline ends. Germline CDR1 DFQATT, CDR2 SNEGSKA (reference sequence).

The genes are TRBV7-9 and TRBJ2-1; D is undetermined. V lost 3 bases and J lost 5, with 8 bases in between. This CDR3 comprises 13 residues. Germline V lookup: CDR1 SEHNR, CDR2 FQNEAQ (reference sequence). CDR3 sequence reads: CASSLRRNNEQFF. CDR3 coding DNA: TGTGCCAGCAGCTTGAGGCGAAACAATGAGCAGTTCTTC.

V usage is TRBV20-1 and J usage is TRBJ2-3; D call uncertain. The CDR3 extends over 14 amino acids. Trimming took off 3 bases at V and 0 bases at J, with 10 bases between the two ends. Germline V gene data show CDR1 as DFQATT and CDR2 as SNEGSKA (reference sequence). The CDR3 here is CSARHSPSTDTQYF. The CDR3 region has the DNA TGCAGTGCTAGGCACTCACCTAGCACAGATACGCAGTATTTT.

This chain connects TRBV20-1 to TRBJ2-5; 8 positions match TRBD1. The length of the CDR3 is 15 residues. Germline CDR1 DFQATT, CDR2 SNEGSKA (reference sequence). V lost 0 bases and J lost 4; bases outside the gene matches: 7. CDR3: CSARDGLTGGETQYF. The CDR3 DNA follows: TGCAGTGCTAGAGATGGGCTAACAGGGGGAGAGACCCAGTACTTC.

The sample holds a few counts of this clonotype. CDR3 nucleotides: TGTGCCAGCAGCCAAGTAGGGCAGGGCCTCAATGGCTACACCTTC. It codes for CASSQVGQGLNGYTF. The genes are TRBV4-2 and TRBJ1-2; weak D call: TRBD1 (5 bases). CDR1 and CDR2 (germline): LGHNA, YNFKEQ. Trimming left V 1 base short and J 6 bases short, with 15 bases between. The CDR3 loop spans 15 amino acids.

The chain couples TRBV28 to TRBJ1-4; 7 bases fit TRBD1. The CDR3 totals 16 residues. Unmatched junction bases numbered 11, after V lost 7 bases and J lost 3 bases. CDR1 and CDR2 from the germline V gene are MDHEN and SYDVKM. The CDR3 protein is CASTTGQAVSNEKLFF. The DNA for the CDR3 is TGTGCCAGCACCACAGGACAGGCCGTTTCTAATGAAAAACTGTTTTTT.

Remarks on this clonotype: This may stem from a read error, because a much larger clone lies one nucleotide away. The chain recombines TRBV2 with TRBJ2-7; D is possibly TRBD1 (6 bases). The CDR3 runs 15 residues. Germline V gene data show CDR1 as SNHLY and CDR2 as FYNNEI. V lost 1 base and J lost 2, with 12 bases in between. In nucleotides, the CDR3 is TGTGCCAGCAGTGAAGAAGGGACAAGTCCCTACGAGCAGTACTTC. As protein: CASSEEGTSPYEQYF.

This clonotype was counted a few times. The rearrangement joins TRBV6-6 to TRBJ1-6; the D gene is possibly TRBD1 (6 bases). The CDR3 extends over 17 amino acids. CDR1 MNHNY and CDR2 SVGAGI come from the germline V gene (reference sequence). Trimming left V 4 bases short and J 5 bases short, with 18 bases between. CDR3 nucleotide sequence: TGTGCCAGCAGTTTGTTTGACAGGAGACTAAATAATTCACCCCTCCACTTT. This encodes CASSLFDRRLNNSPLHF.

The chain recombines TRBV20-1 with TRBJ2-3, with 9 bases aligning to TRBD2. V dropped 4 bases and J dropped 0; count of bases not matched to a gene: 5. This CDR3 contains 15 residues. Per germline, CDR1 DFQATT and CDR2 SNEGSKA (reference sequence). The CDR3 coding sequence is TGCAGTGCTACCAAAACTAGCGGGAGCACAGATACGCAGTATTTT. It encodes CSATKTSGSTDTQYF.

The rearrangement joins TRBV12-3 or TRBV12-4 to TRBJ1-5, with TRBD1 matching over 7 bases. The CDR3 extends over 15 amino acids. With 3 bases clipped from V and 4 bases from J, the junction kept 6 bases outside the gene matches. The DNA of the CDR3 is TGTGCCAGCAGTTTTATGCGCAGGGGGAATCAGCCCCAGCATTTT. Translating it yields CASSFMRRGNQPQHF.

This clonotype was observed a handful of times. The chain couples TRBV29-1 to TRBJ2-3; a weak D match, TRBD2 (5 bases). V lost 2 bases and J 5 bases, leaving 14 bases between the germline ends. The CDR3 spans 14 residues. The germline CDR1 and CDR2 sequences are SQVTM and ANQGSEA. The CDR3 region is CSVENPRTGDTQYF. CDR3 DNA sequence: TGCAGCGTTGAAAACCCTAGGACTGGAGATACGCAGTATTTT.

This clonotype was counted a few times. The chain combines TRBV4-2 with TRBJ2-7; D is unclear. The V and J ends lost 1 base and 1 base respectively, with 14 bases between them. The CDR3 totals 16 residues. Looked up from germline, CDR1 is LGHNA and CDR2 is YNFKEQ. The CDR3 is CASSQAGTLPSYEQYF. In nucleotides, the CDR3 is TGTGCCAGCAGCCAAGCTGGCACCCTGCCATCCTACGAGCAGTACTTC.

This clonotype was counted at least ten times. The chain has TRBV20-1 and TRBJ1-6; D is unclear. The CDR3 runs 16 residues. From germline, CDR1 is DFQATT and CDR2 SNEGSKA (reference sequence). Trimming took off 3 bases at V and 0 bases at J, with 12 bases between the two ends. The CDR3 sequence: CSARGTGSSYNSPLHF. The CDR3, as DNA: TGCAGTGCTAGGGGAACCGGAAGCTCCTATAATTCACCCCTCCACTTT.

V and J are TRBV18 and TRBJ1-1; D perhaps matches TRBD1 (5 bases). This CDR3 is 13 amino acids long. Germline CDR1 KGHSH, CDR2 LQKENI. Trimming stripped 3 bases from V and 3 bases from J, with 8 bases between. CDR3 nucleotide sequence: TGTGCCAGCTCACCGGGGCAGCACACTGAAGCTTTCTTT. Its protein is CASSPGQHTEAFF.

This clonotype was seen a few times. This chain connects TRBV5-1 to TRBJ2-1, with a possible D match to TRBD2 (5 bases). Trimming left V 4 bases short and J 0 bases short, with 20 bases between. Looked up from germline, CDR1 is SGHRS and CDR2 is YFSETQ. The CDR3 has 18 residues. The CDR3 reads CASSAASSGGLSYNEQFF. CDR3 bases: TGCGCCAGCAGCGCGGCTTCGAGCGGCGGACTCTCCTACAATGAGCAGTTCTTC. Supplemented by reference TRBV5-1 and TRBJ2-1, the full variable domain reads KAGVTQTPRYLIKTRGQQVTLSCSPISGHRSVSWYQQTPGQGLQFLFEYFSETQRNKGNFPGRFSGRQFSNSRSEMNVSTLELGDSALYLCASSAASSGGLSYNEQFFGPGTRLTVL.

In this sample, this clonotype turned up a few times. The rearrangement links TRBV20-1 to TRBJ1-2, with D maybe TRBD1 (5 bases). Trimming removed 1 base from V and 8 bases from J, with 11 bases in between. CDR1 and CDR2 (germline): DFQATT, SNEGSKA (reference sequence). This CDR3 spans 12 amino acids. The DNA of the CDR3 is TGCAGTGCTAGAGCCCCGGGGGTGGGCTACACCTTC. Encoded protein: CSARAPGVGYTF.

The chain joins TRBV10-3 to TRBJ2-1; TRBD2 agrees at 10 bases. The CDR3 consists of 14 residues. Germline V gene sequence: CDR1 ENHRY, CDR2 SYGVKD. Germline trimming cut 4 bases from V and 9 bases from J; bases unmatched to any gene: 6. Here the CDR3 DNA reads TGTGCCATCAGTGCCCTAGCGGGAGTTACTGAGCAGTTCTTC. Translated, it gives CAISALAGVTEQFF.

This chain connects TRBV6-1 to TRBJ1-2, with a possible D match to TRBD1 (5 bases). The CDR3 runs 15 residues. V gave up 7 bases and J gave up 0 bases, with 15 bases separating them. CDR1 MNHNS and CDR2 SASEGT come from the germline V gene. The CDR3 spells CASNRNTGPNYGYTF. DNA for the CDR3: TGTGCCAGCAACCGAAATACGGGACCTAACTATGGCTACACCTTC.